This TCR beta chain was identified in a study of blood T cell repertoires in COVID-19. Germline CDR1 and CDR2: LGHDT and YNNKEL (reference sequence). The CDR3 extends over 17 amino acids. The ends lost 2 bases at V and 2 bases at J; junction bases unmatched: 6. Authors' analysis steps: Researchers report that nucleated cell counts were estimated from reference gene primer amplification. Produced via immunoSEQ multiplex PCR; TCRdb's table is partial and in-frame only. V and J calls and clone size are given by that table; D and trimming were obtained from the DNA. The sample yields around 180,000 clones, roughly 77% seen once.

The sequenced sample was peripheral blood. This receptor was taken from a man aged 70 or older with active or convalescent COVID-19. The genes are TRBV3-1 (or the pseudogene TRBV3-2) and TRBJ2-3; TRBD2 matches at 11 bases. CDR3 sequence reads: CASSQLPGLAVTDTQYF. In DNA form, the CDR3 reads TGTGCCAGCAGCCAATTACCGGGACTAGCGGTCACAGATACGCAGTATTTT.